The T cell receptor beta chain under discussion was sequenced for a study of cytomegalovirus exposure and HLA in healthy donors. Concerning this clone itself: The antigen remains unidentified.

Using immunoSEQ multiplex PCR, the repertoire was profiled, and TCRdb retains in-frame clones only, with some absent. Of roughly 150,000 clones listed, approximately 91% are singletons. Points from the study as a whole: The authors enumerated over 150 TCR beta chains as linked to cytomegalovirus. As was reported, the classifier diagnosed cytomegalovirus status with high specificity and sensitivity.

This CDR3 spans 15 amino acids. Per the germline V gene, CDR1 is SGHNT and CDR2 is YENEEA. Germline trimming cut 3 bases from V and 1 base from J; bases unmatched to any gene: 6. The sample was PBMCs. This chain joins TRBV11-3 and TRBJ2-7; TRBD2 matches 7 bases. This sequence originates from a woman under 30 in good health and CMV-seropositive. The CDR3 bases are TGTGCCAGCAGCTTGTCTAGCGGCCCATCCTACGAGCAGTACTTC. It yields the protein CASSLSSGPSYEQYF. The full variable domain, completed using reference TRBV11-3 and TRBJ2-7, is EAGVVQSPRYKIIEKKQPVAFWCNPISGHNTLYWYLQNLGQGPELLIRYENEEAVDDSQLPKDRFSAERLKGVDSTLKIQPAELGDSAVYLCASSLSSGPSYEQYFGPGTRLTVT.